This T cell receptor (beta chain) originates from a study of T cells in Graves' hyperthyroidism and ophthalmopathy (dated by TCRdb to between 2017 and 2020). For context, the study as a whole: Peripheral blood samples were taken at the time of initial diagnosis, prior to any treatment. To identify TCR V-J signatures that set the groups apart, the researchers used a discovery cohort of 100 patients, made up of roughly 45 with Graves' ophthalmopathy and some 55 with stable Graves' hyperthyroidism. Prospective prediction of ophthalmopathy was tested in an independent validation cohort consisting of roughly 20 hyperthyroidism patients and 17 patients who later progressed to ophthalmopathy. The approximately 100 discovery patients were randomly divided into training and test sets at a 7:3 ratio. In addition, the study compared T-cell repertoires in thyroid tissue and in blood from about six Graves' hyperthyroidism patients. Following sampling, methimazole starting at 30 mg daily was given to hyperthyroidism patients, and high-dose intravenous methylprednisolone was given to ophthalmopathy patients. TCR Vbeta CDR3 sequencing of approximately 140 peripheral blood samples (43 ophthalmopathy, over 70 hyperthyroidism and 17 progressor patients) is reported in the paper. Paper-wide results and their limitations: A 13 V-J signature model separated ophthalmopathy from stable hyperthyroidism, with around 90% sensitivity and about 81% specificity in cross-validation and 80%/75% in testing. No statistical method was used to set the sample size in advance, and investigators knew the group allocation. In validation, the model predicted progression to ophthalmopathy a median of roughly 6.1 months before onset, with about 64% sensitivity and about 72% specificity. Most expanded thyroid clonotypes (frequency above 0.001) were also detected in blood, suggesting blood repertoires may reflect thyroid immune responses.

This clonotype was detected a few times. No cognate antigen has been identified for it. No much larger clone is present one base from it, and per-base qualities are unavailable. The TCR beta CDR3 regions were amplified from the RNA transcripts. For the first round of RT-PCR on the TCR CDR3, the HTBI primer set was used together with the Qiagen OneStep RT-PCR kit. Libraries were constructed in a second round of multiplex PCR, after which size selection and purification were performed. Sequencing of the libraries was done on an Illumina HiSeq2000 using paired-end 100 bp reads. Per the source publication's procedure: Raw data were processed with SOAPnuke, discarding reads with adapters, uncalled bases, mean Phred below 15, or no exact constant-primer or identifier match. COPE v1.2.5 was used to merge the high-quality paired reads, and each unique nucleotide sequence was defined as a clonotype. MiTCR v1.1 was used to align clonotypes to the IMGT TRBV, TRBD and TRBJ reference segments. Only V-J combinations with frequency above 0.0001, covering 99% to 99.2% of repertoires, were analysed. The TCS score was defined as F50 (clonal expansion) divided by E x V (chaos), with BLOSUM62-based TCRdist calculated between CDR3 peptides within each V-J. Welch's t-statistics and random forest reduced roughly 530 V-J features to 13, which were used in a naive Bayes classifier (R e1071). The public reads were quality trimmed at Q25 with fastp and then assembled into clones with MiXCR by TCRdb, keeping productive beta chains. Identical CDR3 proteins give one entry, which carries the most common genes and DNA. The authors' filters were not applied to this entry. This sample gives about 700,000 distinct CDR3 sequences in total; 14% of them show up just once. The leading ten clones occupy about a tenth of the sample.

V drops 0 bases and J drops 3 bases, leaving 11 bases in between. Per the germline V gene, MGHDK is the CDR1 and SYGVNS is the CDR2. The CDR3 goes from the cysteine to the phenylalanine over 15 residues. This entry keeps only the CDR3 DNA: 45 bases, framed from base 1. Stable Graves' hyperthyroidism was defined as the absence of progression to ophthalmopathy over 18 months of follow-up. Hyperthyroidism patients were newly diagnosed, had a disease duration of under 2 months, and were aged 18 to 65 years. The study excluded patients with uncontrolled infections, other autoimmune diseases, pregnancy or lactation. Diagnoses were based on clinical symptoms, serum thyroxine and TRAb, thyroid ultrasound and orbital computed tomography. PBMCs were isolated from 10 ml of fresh peripheral blood by Ficoll-Paque density gradient centrifugation. Trizol reagent was used to extract total RNA, and RNA quality was then checked on an Agilent 2100 Bioanalyzer.

The V gene is TRBV25-1 and the J gene is TRBJ2-5; a tentative D match to TRBD2 spans 7 bases. The clonotype was recovered from a woman younger than 30 with Graves' hyperthyroidism. Sequenced material: blood. The DNA sequence follows: TGTGCCAGCAGTGAATACCTAGGGGGGGAAGAGACCCAGTACTTC. Translated, it reads CASSEYLGGEETQYF.